This T cell receptor beta chain was obtained from a study of blood T cell repertoires in COVID-19. Background on the study: The origin of the acute and convalescent COVID-19 samples was the United States, Italy and Spain.

This clone was counted only a few times. Assay: immunoSEQ multiplex PCR; the TCRdb copy retains only in-frame clones and omits some. The sample has under 250,000 clones; roughly four fifths are singletons. V was clipped by 7 bases and J by 8 bases, with 14 bases between them. Germline CDR1 reads SQVTM; CDR2 reads ANQGSEA. The CDR3 is 12 amino acids. The receptor comes from a man aged 45-65 years with active or convalescent COVID-19. The J gene is TRBJ1-4, the V gene TRBV29-1, with D possibly being TRBD1 (5 bases). The sequenced sample was peripheral blood. CDR3 sequence: CSGGRAGEKLFF. The CDR3 bases are TGCAGCGGGGGGAGGGCTGGGGAAAAACTGTTTTTT.